A single sample is the source of the 27 T cell receptor beta chains below, sequenced in a study of sequential checkpoint blockade in melanoma. Clones were sequenced by immunoSEQ multiplex PCR, and TCRdb holds only the in-frame ones, with some missing. The table records 20,000 or so clones, around 72% of them present only once. Treatment in this sample: randomized to nivolumab then ipilimumab (arm A) or the reverse (arm B). The sequences come from CD8+ T cells sorted from blood (inferred from file names), collected from a patient given nivolumab and ipilimumab in sequence. Source of these receptors: a human donor with melanoma.

The CDR3 protein is CASSFKAEAPSYEQYF. The DNA of the CDR3 is TGTGCCAGCAGTTTTAAAGCGGAAGCCCCCTCCTACGAGCAGTACTTC. The V gene is TRBV28, the J gene TRBJ2-5, with TRBD2 as a possible D gene (5 bases). Near its end, the DNA agrees better with TRBJ2-7, so the J call may be wrong. From germline, CDR1 is MDHEN and CDR2 SYDVKM. CDR3 length: 16 residues.

The V and J genes are TRBV10-1 and TRBJ2-7; 12 bases agree with TRBD2. The J segment lost 2 bases and the V segment lost 1 base, leaving 6 bases of the junction unmatched. The CDR3 has 17 amino acids. In germline, CDR1 is WNHNN, CDR2 SYGVQD (reference sequence). CDR3 bases: TGCGCCAGCAGTGAGTATGGGACTAGCGGGTTACCCTACGAGCAGTACTTC. It is translated as CASSEYGTSGLPYEQYF.

The J gene is TRBJ1-1, the V gene TRBV7-9; tentatively, D is TRBD1 (5 bases). This CDR3 has 12 residues. Germline V gives CDR1 SEHNR, CDR2 FQNEAQ (reference sequence). V was cut by 1 base and J by 9 bases, with 9 bases left in between. DNA of the CDR3: TGTGCCAGCAGCTTAGGGGACTATAAAGCTTTCTTT. Its translation is CASSLGDYKAFF.

CDR3 sequence (DNA): TGTGCCAGCAGTTTAGGGGCTAGAGGATCCTACGAGCAGTACTTC. It is translated as CASSLGARGSYEQYF. V gene TRBV28 combines with J gene TRBJ2-7; D perhaps matches TRBD1 (5 bases). CDR1 and CDR2 from the germline V gene are MDHEN and SYDVKM. V was shortened by 2 bases and J by 1 base, with 12 bases between the two germline ends. The CDR3 spans 15 residues.

This sequence joins TRBV10-3 and TRBJ1-2; 9 bases are a match to TRBD1. The CDR3 contains 19 residues. J was trimmed by 4 bases and V by 8 bases; bases with no gene match: 23. Per the germline V gene, CDR1 is ENHRY and CDR2 is SYGVKD. This CDR3 is CAIERSPRDRVPPLYGYTF. Written as DNA, the CDR3 is TGTGCCATCGAGCGTAGTCCCCGGGACAGGGTACCCCCCCTCTATGGCTACACCTTC.

This rearrangement joins TRBV7-9 to TRBJ2-1; 9 bases fit TRBD1. This CDR3 has 16 amino acids. Germline lookup yields CDR1 SEHNR and CDR2 FQNEAQ (reference sequence). V dropped 6 bases and J dropped 4; count of bases not matched to a gene: 10. The CDR3 spells CASSSDTGGAYNEQFF. The CDR3 coding sequence is TGTGCCAGCAGTTCAGACACAGGGGGCGCTTACAATGAGCAGTTCTTC.

The chain carries TRBV29-1 and TRBJ2-7; D remains unclear. The V end lost 2 bases, the J end lost 1 base, and 9 bases lay between the germline ends. Germline V gene data show CDR1 as SQVTM and CDR2 as ANQGSEA. CDR3 length equals 13 residues. The CDR3 coding sequence is TGCAGCGTTGAACAGGCCCGATCCTACGAGCAGTACTTC. Protein: CSVEQARSYEQYF.

The V call is TRBV19, the J call TRBJ1-1; TRBD1 is a possible D gene (6 bases). Germline CDR1 is LNHDA and CDR2 is SQIVND (reference sequence). This CDR3 spans 13 amino acids. V lost 3 bases and J 5 bases, leaving 10 bases between the germline ends. Written as DNA, the CDR3 is TGTGCCAGTAGTATCGGGGGGGCAACTGAAGCTTTCTTT. Translated: CASSIGGATEAFF.

This chain joins TRBV28 and TRBJ1-2; maybe TRBD1 (6 bases). There are 16 residues in the CDR3. The germline V gene has CDR1 MDHEN and CDR2 SYDVKM. V lost 6 bases and J lost 4, with 21 bases in between. The CDR3 spells CASSWPRGGRGYGYTF. DNA of the CDR3: TGTGCCAGCAGCTGGCCCCGGGGTGGCAGGGGCTATGGCTACACCTTC.

As to this clone: Relative to the germline gene, one junction end is altered; a read error may explain this. This sequence joins TRBV5-3 and TRBJ2-6; 11 bases are a match to TRBD1. TRBV5-3 is known as an ORF, though its function is uncertain. This CDR3 spans 20 amino acids. This CDR3 is CARSPGQGALVDSGADVLTF. The CDR3 DNA sequence: TGTGCCAGAAGCCCAGGACAGGGGGCCCTTGTAGACTCTGGGGCCGACGTCCTGACTTTC.

The V gene is TRBV28, the J gene TRBJ1-2, with D perhaps TRBD1 (6 bases). The CDR3 covers 14 residues. Germline CDR1 and CDR2: MDHEN and SYDVKM. V was cut by 5 bases and J by 8 bases, with 18 bases left in between. CDR3 nucleotides: TGTGCCAGCAGTCCTAGTTTCAGGGGAATGGGCTACACCTTC. Amino acid sequence: CASSPSFRGMGYTF.

This clone was detected only a few times. The chain joins TRBV11-2 to TRBJ1-2, with D hard to call. Deletions cut 3 bases from V and 4 bases from J, with 15 bases between. CDR1 is SGHAT and CDR2 is FQNNGV in the germline V gene. The length of the CDR3 is 15 residues. The CDR3 bases are TGTGCCAGCAGCTTTGAAGTCTTACCCGGCTATGGCTACACCTTC. This encodes CASSFEVLPGYGYTF. Variable domain in full (rest from reference TRBV11-2 and TRBJ1-2): EAGVAQSPRYKIIEKRQSVAFWCNPISGHATLYWYQQILGQGPKLLIQFQNNGVVDDSQLPKDRFSAERLKGVDSTLKIQPAKLEDSAVYLCASSFEVLPGYGYTFGSGTRLTVV.

This clone has a single count. The chain recombines TRBV4-2 with TRBJ2-2; TRBD2 aligns across 13 bases. V shed 4 bases and J 4 bases; nucleotides not matched to a gene: 9. The V gene's germline CDR1 is LGHNA and CDR2 YNFKEQ. The CDR3 is 18 amino acids. This CDR3 is CASSLLGLAGESTGELFF. The CDR3 nucleotides read TGTGCCAGCAGCCTTCTTGGACTAGCGGGAGAATCCACCGGGGAGCTGTTTTTT.

This clone has just one count. V usage is TRBV7-2 and J usage is TRBJ2-7; D is perhaps TRBD2 (6 bases). The CDR3 sequence is 14 residues long. Germline V gene lookup returns CDR1 SGHTA and CDR2 FQGNSA. V gave up 7 bases and J gave up 2 bases, with 15 bases separating them. CDR3 protein: CASTQEGSTYEQYF. The DNA of the CDR3 is TGTGCCAGCACCCAGGAGGGGTCCACCTACGAGCAGTACTTC.

This chain uses TRBV5-4 with TRBJ2-5; 9 bases align to TRBD1. Matching the DNA end better, TRBJ2-7 makes the J call doubtful. CDR1 and CDR2 from the germline V gene are SGHNT and YYREEE (reference sequence). This CDR3 contains 13 residues. The CDR3 nucleotides read TGTGCCAGCAGCGGAGGGACAGGGCGCGAGCAGTACTTC. Amino acid sequence: CASSGGTGREQYF.

This clone was detected a few times. The gene calls are TRBV6-6 and TRBJ2-7, with D possibly matching TRBD2 (5 bases). Per the germline V gene, CDR1 is MNHNY and CDR2 is SVGAGI (reference sequence). This CDR3 is built from 15 residues. Deletions cut 6 bases from V and 2 bases from J, with 17 bases between. CDR3 sequence (DNA): TGTGCCAGCAGGGGCCAGCGGAACCCCCCCTACGAGCAGTACTTC. This sequence encodes CASRGQRNPPYEQYF.

In this sample, this clone turned up a few times. V is TRBV7-9 and J is TRBJ1-5, with 7 bases matching TRBD1. The V gene's germline CDR1 is SEHNR and CDR2 FQNEAQ (reference sequence). The CDR3 loop spans 14 amino acids. V shed 1 base and J 4 bases; nucleotides not matched to a gene: 1. In DNA form, the CDR3 reads TGTGCCAGCAGCTTAGGACAGGGTAATCAGCCCCAGCATTTT. Protein sequence: CASSLGQGNQPQHF.

This chain connects TRBV4-1 to TRBJ2-7, with D perhaps TRBD1 (5 bases). The CDR3 has 15 residues. V lost 4 bases, J lost 7 bases, and 20 bases lay in between. Germline CDR1 MGHRA, CDR2 YSYEKL. The CDR3 nucleotides are TGCGCCAGCAGCCCGCTCGACAGCTTAGCCGGAGAGCAGTACTTC. Translation: CASSPLDSLAGEQYF.

The chain links TRBV4-2 to TRBJ2-2, with D uncertain. V lost 6 bases and J lost 6, with 14 bases in between. Per the germline V gene, CDR1 is LGHNA and CDR2 is YNFKEQ. This CDR3 has 14 residues. The CDR3 DNA reads as TGTGCCAGCAGTTATGGAACCAGCGCCGGGGAGCTGTTTTTT. It yields the protein CASSYGTSAGELFF.

The rearrangement uses TRBV28 and TRBJ1-5; TRBD1 aligns across 8 bases. The junction had 9 bases not matched to a gene; V was cut back by 1 base and J by 7 bases. The CDR3 has 16 residues. Germline V gene data show CDR1 as MDHEN and CDR2 as SYDVKM. The CDR3 DNA follows: TGTGCCAGCAGTTTATTTCCGGGACAGGAGGGGCAGCCCCAGCATTTT. This translates into CASSLFPGQEGQPQHF.

J is TRBJ2-7 and V is TRBV5-5, with a possible D match to TRBD1 (5 bases). V dropped 2 bases and J dropped 3 bases, with 15 bases sitting between them. The CDR3 loop spans 15 amino acids. In germline, CDR1 is SGHKS, CDR2 YYEKEE (reference sequence). The CDR3 DNA reads as TGTGCCAGCAGCTTCCGGCAGGGCGAAGGCTACGAGCAGTACTTC. Its protein is CASSFRQGEGYEQYF.

The chain couples TRBV5-4 to TRBJ1-2, with D perhaps TRBD1 (5 bases). CDR3 length: 14 amino acids. Germline V gives CDR1 SGHNT, CDR2 YYREEE (reference sequence). With 3 bases removed from V and 7 bases from J, the gap between germline ends came to 16 bases. CDR3 nucleotide sequence: TGTGCCAGCAGCTACAGGAAGGGCGGCGGTGGCTACACCTTC. As protein: CASSYRKGGGGYTF.

V is TRBV13 and J is TRBJ1-1; 7 nucleotides line up with TRBD1. Germline V gives CDR1 PRHDT, CDR2 FYEKMQ (reference sequence). The CDR3 sequence is 13 residues long. Trimming removed 4 bases from V and 4 bases from J; junction bases left unmatched: 3. The CDR3: CASSSQGVTEAFF. As DNA, the CDR3 is TGTGCCAGCAGCTCTCAGGGGGTCACTGAAGCTTTCTTT.

V usage is TRBV21-1 and J usage is TRBJ2-1; the D call of TRBD2 is as the table states it, not checked on the DNA. TRBV21-1 constitutes a pseudogene. The CDR3 contains 18 residues. The CDR3 is CASSKGKGRGGHMNEQFF. In nucleotides, the CDR3 is TGTGCCAGCAGCAAAGGAAAGGGACGGGGGGGCCACATGAATGAGCAGTTCTTC.

This clone occurred once. The chain uses TRBV11-2 and TRBJ2-7; a possible D gene is TRBD2 (6 bases). Trimming shortened V by 4 bases and J by 5 bases, and 21 bases separated the two germline ends. The CDR3 extends over 16 amino acids. Germline V gene sequence: CDR1 SGHAT, CDR2 FQNNGV. CDR3 amino acids: CASSSGERVPGDEQYF. CDR3 sequence (DNA): TGTGCCAGCAGCTCGGGGGAAAGAGTCCCCGGGGACGAGCAGTACTTC.

The chain couples TRBV6-1 to TRBJ2-7; D might be TRBD2 (6 bases). V was shortened by 8 bases and J by 2 bases, with 16 bases between the two germline ends. There are 14 residues in the CDR3. CDR1 is MNHNS and CDR2 is SASEGT in the germline V gene. The CDR3, as DNA: TGTGCCAGCCATACGTTCGGGACTGCCTACGAGCAGTACTTC. Protein sequence: CASHTFGTAYEQYF.

The J gene is TRBJ1-6, the V gene TRBV19; unclear D gene. The CDR3 is made up of 15 amino acids. V was shortened by 1 base and J by 10 bases, with 14 bases between the two germline ends. Germline CDR1 and CDR2: LNHDA and SQIVND (reference sequence). CDR3 DNA sequence: TGTGCCAGTAGTATAGTTTCCGTGAACTCGTCACCCCTCCACTTT. It encodes CASSIVSVNSSPLHF.